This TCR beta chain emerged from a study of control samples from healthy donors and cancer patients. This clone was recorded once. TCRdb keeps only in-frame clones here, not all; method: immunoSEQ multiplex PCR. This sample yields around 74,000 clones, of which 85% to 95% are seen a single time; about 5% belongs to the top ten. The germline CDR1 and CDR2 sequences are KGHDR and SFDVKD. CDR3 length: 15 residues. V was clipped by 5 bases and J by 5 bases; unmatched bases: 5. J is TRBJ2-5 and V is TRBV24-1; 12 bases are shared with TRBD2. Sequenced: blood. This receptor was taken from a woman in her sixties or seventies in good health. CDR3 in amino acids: CATSGPTSGRETQYF. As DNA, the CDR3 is TGTGCCACCAGTGGCCCTACTAGCGGGAGGGAGACCCAGTACTTC.